This T cell receptor (beta chain) was sequenced during a study of T cell changes during pregnancy in multiple sclerosis (dated by TCRdb to the late 2010s). Looking at the study overall: The study looked at changes in the T cell repertoire across pregnancy in women with multiple sclerosis.

Of note for this clone: Its antigen is currently not known. Qualities for individual bases were not recorded, and no much larger clone is one base off.

Receptor libraries were prepared by the immunoSEQ multiplex PCR assay. As stored in TCRdb, this immuneACCESS dataset retains in-frame rearrangements with V and J assigned. A fraction of the clones does not appear; measured against another copy, unresolved V genes explain less than half of the discrepancy, and the remainder lacks a known reason. The sample table contains 40,000 to 45,000 clones; only one count was recorded for approximately 94% of them. Over 1.5% of the sample comes from the top ten. Trimming at the junction amounts to 5 bases on V and 9 bases on J, and the germline ends lie 20 bases apart. The germline V gene encodes CDR1 SGHAT and CDR2 FQNNGV. The CDR3, from cysteine to phenylalanine, totals 14 residues. The DNA shown is the 42-base CDR3, in frame from base 1.

The sequence derives from a female donor with multiple sclerosis, enrolled in a pregnancy study. The rearrangement joined TRBV11-2 to TRBJ2-7; TRBD2 is a weak D gene call, 6 bases matching. The source was peripheral blood, collected in the third trimester of pregnancy. The CDR3 amino acid sequence is: CASSQAGTAVGQYF. In nucleotides, the sequence is TGTGCCAGCAGCCAAGCCGGGACTGCCGTCGGGCAGTACTTC.